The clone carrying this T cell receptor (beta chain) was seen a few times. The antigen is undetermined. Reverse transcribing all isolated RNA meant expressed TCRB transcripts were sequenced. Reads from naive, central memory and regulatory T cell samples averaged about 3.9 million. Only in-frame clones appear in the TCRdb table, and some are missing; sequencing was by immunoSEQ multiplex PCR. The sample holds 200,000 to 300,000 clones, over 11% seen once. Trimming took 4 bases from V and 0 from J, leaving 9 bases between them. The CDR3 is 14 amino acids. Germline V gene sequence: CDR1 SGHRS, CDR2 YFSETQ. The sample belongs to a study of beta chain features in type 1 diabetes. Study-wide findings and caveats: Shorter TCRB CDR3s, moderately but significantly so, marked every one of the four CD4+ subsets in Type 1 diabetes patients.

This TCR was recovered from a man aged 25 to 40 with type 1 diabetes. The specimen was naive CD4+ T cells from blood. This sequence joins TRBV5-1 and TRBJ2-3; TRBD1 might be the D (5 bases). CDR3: CASSLTASTDTQYF. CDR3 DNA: TGCGCCAGCAGCCTGACAGCTAGCACAGATACGCAGTATTTT.